The next 21 T cell receptor beta chains were all read from a single sample in a study of T cell repertoires in cytomegalovirus infection. From the reads, TCRdb called clonotypes with MiXCR, one entry per CDR3 protein. The sample lists fewer than 300,000 distinct CDR3 sequences; about a quarter were seen once. Sequencing was performed on PBMCs. The origin of the receptors is a human donor in good health (CMV status not recorded). Some clones in this sample may be carry-over from other donors' samples.

V usage is TRBV28 and J usage is TRBJ2-7; the D gene is possibly TRBD1 (5 bases). The V end lost 6 bases, the J end lost 0 bases, and 15 bases lay between the germline ends. Looked up from germline, CDR1 is MDHEN and CDR2 is SYDVKM. The CDR3 loop spans 15 amino acids. As DNA, the CDR3 is TGTGCCAGCAGGACAGCCACCGACAGCTCCTACGAGCAGTACTTC. The encoded protein is CASRTATDSSYEQYF.

This clonotype was observed a few times. The chain has TRBV28 and TRBJ2-7; 8 bases line up with TRBD1. CDR1 is MDHEN, CDR2 SYDVKM, per germline. V gave up 6 bases and J gave up 5 bases; unmatched junction bases: 12. The CDR3 totals 15 residues. The CDR3 DNA sequence: TGTGCCAGCAGCGCCTTTGGACAGGGAGGAAACGAGCAGTACTTC. The encoded protein is CASSAFGQGGNEQYF.

The chain uses TRBV6-6 and TRBJ1-2; TRBD1 aligns across 10 bases. Germline V CDR1 and CDR2: MNHNY, SVGAGI (reference sequence). J lost 7 bases, V lost 6 bases, and 5 bases had no gene match. CDR3 length equals 13 residues. The CDR3 spells CASSRQGAIGYTF. As DNA, the CDR3 is TGTGCCAGCAGCAGACAGGGGGCGATTGGCTACACCTTC.

This clonotype was recorded many times. The V call is TRBV7-2, the J call TRBJ1-5; possible D gene TRBD1, 5 bases. From germline, CDR1 is SGHTA and CDR2 FQGNSA. Trimming pared 5 bases from V and 6 bases from J, leaving 17 bases between. The CDR3 spans 15 residues. Here the CDR3 DNA reads TGTGCCAGCAGCACGCACCTCCAGGGTTCTCAGCCCCAGCATTTT. Translation gives CASSTHLQGSQPQHF.

The chain is built from TRBV11-2 and TRBJ2-1; D is possibly TRBD1 or TRBD2 (5 bases each). The ends were cut back, 2 bases at V and 1 base at J, with 12 bases in the middle. CDR1 SGHAT and CDR2 FQNNGV come from the germline V gene. The CDR3 runs to 16 residues. CDR3: CASSLRGAISYNEQFF. CDR3 in DNA: TGTGCCAGCAGCTTAAGGGGAGCTATTTCCTACAATGAGCAGTTCTTC.

V is TRBV28 and J is TRBJ1-5, with D possibly TRBD1 on 5 matching bases. V gave up 5 bases and J gave up 0 bases, with 14 bases separating them. The germline CDR1 and CDR2 sequences are MDHEN and SYDVKM. The CDR3 runs 16 residues. As DNA, the CDR3 is TGTGCCAGCAGTACCCCCGCAGGGAATAGCAATCAGCCCCAGCATTTT. The encoded protein is CASSTPAGNSNQPQHF.

The chain is built from TRBV5-6 and TRBJ2-7; D is possibly TRBD1 or TRBD2 (5 bases each). Germline CDR1 and CDR2: SGHDT and YYEEEE. V was pared by 0 bases and J by 9 bases, with 13 bases between. The length of the CDR3 is 13 residues. The CDR3 sequence is CASSLGQGEAQYF. CDR3 DNA: TGTGCCAGCAGCTTGGGGCAGGGAGAGGCGCAGTACTTC. The full variable domain, completed using reference TRBV5-6 and TRBJ2-7, is DAGVTQSPTHLIKTRGQQVTLRCSPKSGHDTVSWYQQALGQGPQFIFQYYEEEERQRGNFPDRFSGHQFPNYSSELNVNALLLGDSALYLCASSLGQGEAQYFGPGTRLTVT.

This clonotype has more than one count but fewer than ten. This chain joins TRBV28 and TRBJ1-5; 9 bases align to TRBD1. The germline V gene encodes CDR1 MDHEN and CDR2 SYDVKM. V trimming: 7 bases; J trimming: 3 bases; junction bases outside the gene matches: 7. This CDR3 region has 15 residues. The CDR3 coding sequence is TGTGCCAGCACTCCGACAGGGGGGAACAATCAGCCCCAGCATTTT. This encodes CASTPTGGNNQPQHF.

This clonotype has just a few counts. One end of the junction fails to match germline, which may point to a read error. The chain recombines TRBV19 with TRBJ2-7; TRBD1 might be the D (5 bases). The CDR3 sequence is 15 residues long. Germline CDR1 is LNHDA and CDR2 is SQIVND (reference sequence). The CDR3 DNA sequence: TGTGCCAGCAGTAGTAGGGGATTGGTTACCTACGAGCAGTACTTC. Translated, it gives CASSSRGLVTYEQYF.

The chain uses TRBV28 and TRBJ1-1; D not certain. The CDR3 loop spans 17 amino acids. Germline CDR1 reads MDHEN; CDR2 reads SYDVKM. V lost 5 bases to trimming and J lost 4 bases, with 23 bases between them. The CDR3: CASSGVSGRRLTTEAFF. The CDR3 DNA is TGTGCCAGCAGTGGGGTGAGTGGTCGGAGATTAACCACTGAAGCTTTCTTT.

The V call is TRBV18, the J call TRBJ2-3, with D possibly being TRBD2 (6 bases). Between the trimmed V and J ends, which lost 1 base and 7 bases, there was a span of 15 bases. Germline CDR1 KGHSH, CDR2 LQKENI. The CDR3 totals 15 residues. In DNA, the CDR3 is TGTGCCAGCTCACCACGGGACGGGAGTACGAATACGCAGTATTTT. Encoded protein: CASSPRDGSTNTQYF. Variable domain in full (rest from reference TRBV18 and TRBJ2-3): NAGVMQNPRHLVRRRGQEARLRCSPMKGHSHVYWYRQLPEEGLKFMVYLQKENIIDESGMPKERFSAEFPKEGPSILRIQQVVRGDSAAYFCASSPRDGSTNTQYFGPGTRLTVL.

This chain uses TRBV5-4 with TRBJ2-1; TRBD2 agrees at 13 bases. Germline assignment: CDR1 SGHNT and CDR2 YYREEE (reference sequence). CDR3 length equals 15 residues. V gave up 2 bases and J gave up 8 bases; unmatched junction bases: 4. In DNA, the CDR3 is TGTGCCAGCAGCTTACTAGCGGGGGGGCCCCATGAGCAGTTCTTC. Translated: CASSLLAGGPHEQFF.

This clonotype was detected a few times. The chain is built from TRBV6-5 and TRBJ2-5; no clear D. The CDR3 length is 13 residues. The V gene lost 6 bases and the J gene lost 1 base, with 9 bases spanning the gap. CDR1 and CDR2 (germline): MNHEY, SVGAGI. The CDR3 sequence: CASSEWFQETQYF. The CDR3 DNA reads TGTGCCAGCAGCGAATGGTTCCAAGAGACCCAGTACTTC.

This clonotype turned up a few times. V usage is TRBV28 and J usage is TRBJ1-1; 11 positions match TRBD1. The CDR3 loop spans 14 amino acids. Germline values: CDR1 MDHEN, CDR2 SYDVKM. The V segment lost 8 bases and the J segment 7 bases; nucleotides outside the gene matches: 9. The CDR3 region is CASRPRTGGSEAFF. The CDR3 nucleotides read TGTGCCAGCCGGCCCCGGACAGGGGGCAGTGAAGCTTTCTTT.

Of note for this clonotype: At one of its ends the junction is not consistent with the germline gene, which may arise from a read error. This chain links TRBV28 with TRBJ2-7, with TRBD2 as a possible D gene (6 bases). This CDR3 has 13 residues. In germline, CDR1 is MDHEN, CDR2 SYDVKM. This CDR3 reads CASRLGGGVEQYF. The CDR3 DNA reads TGTGCCAGCCGTTTGGGAGGAGGGGTCGAGCAGTACTTC.

As concerns this clonotype: With a much larger clone just one base away, this may be a read error. The conserved phenylalanine or tryptophan is not found at the CDR3 terminus, so this likely reflects a read error. V gene TRBV7-2 combines with J gene TRBJ1-5, with D possibly being TRBD1 (6 bases). There are 15 residues in the CDR3. V was pared by 5 bases and J by 6 bases, with 17 bases between. Germline CDR1 is SGHTA and CDR2 is FQGNSA. The CDR3 is CASSRGGRVGQPQHC. The CDR3 nucleotides read TGTGCCAGCAGCCGGGGGGGCAGGGTCGGTCAGCCCCAGCATTGT.

The rearrangement joins TRBV2 to TRBJ2-7; D is perhaps TRBD1 (6 bases). Germline V gene lookup returns CDR1 SNHLY and CDR2 FYNNEI. The V and J ends lost 6 bases and 8 bases respectively, with 14 bases between them. The CDR3 has 12 residues. The CDR3 loop reads CASRLDSNQQYF. As DNA, the CDR3 is TGTGCCAGCAGACTGGACAGTAACCAGCAGTACTTC. Supplemented by reference TRBV2 and TRBJ2-7, the full variable domain reads EPEVTQTPSHQVTQMGQEVILRCVPISNHLYFYWYRQILGQKVEFLVSFYNNEISEKSEIFDDQFSVERPDGSNFTLKIRSTKLEDSAMYFCASRLDSNQQYFGPGTRLTVT.

V and J are TRBV7-3 and TRBJ2-1; 11 positions match TRBD2. V shed 4 bases, J shed 7 bases, and the junction held 15 bases outside the gene matches. CDR3 length: 18 residues. The germline V gene has CDR1 SGHTA and CDR2 FQGTGA. The CDR3 DNA is TGTGCCAGCAGCTCAAGTACGTTTGGACTAGCGGGCGGAAATGAGCAGTTCTTC. Amino acid sequence: CASSSSTFGLAGGNEQFF.

CDR3 nucleotide sequence: TGTGCCACCAGTGATCGAGTTAGCAGCCGGAACACCGGGGAGCTGTTTTTT. Its translation: CATSDRVSSRNTGELFF. This chain uses TRBV24-1 with TRBJ2-2; D gene uncertain. The CDR3 loop spans 17 amino acids. Germline lookup yields CDR1 KGHDR and CDR2 SFDVKD. Trimming took 3 bases from V and 1 from J, leaving 14 bases between them.

This clonotype was counted a few times. V and J are TRBV19 and TRBJ2-7; weak D call: TRBD1 (7 bases). The germline V gene encodes CDR1 LNHDA and CDR2 SQIVND (reference sequence). V lost 5 bases and J 2 bases, leaving 10 bases between the germline ends. CDR3 length equals 13 residues. CDR3 nucleotide sequence: TGTGCCAGTAGTGCGGGACAGCCCTACGAGCAGTACTTC. Translation: CASSAGQPYEQYF.

This clonotype has only a few counts. The rearrangement uses TRBV4-3 and TRBJ1-1; D remains unclear. The germline CDR1 and CDR2 sequences are LGHNA and YSLEER. The CDR3 has 13 amino acids. V lost 4 bases to trimming and J lost 1 base, with 7 bases between them. The CDR3 reads CASSPIKNTEAFF. The DNA of the CDR3 is TGCGCCAGCAGCCCTATAAAGAACACTGAAGCTTTCTTT.